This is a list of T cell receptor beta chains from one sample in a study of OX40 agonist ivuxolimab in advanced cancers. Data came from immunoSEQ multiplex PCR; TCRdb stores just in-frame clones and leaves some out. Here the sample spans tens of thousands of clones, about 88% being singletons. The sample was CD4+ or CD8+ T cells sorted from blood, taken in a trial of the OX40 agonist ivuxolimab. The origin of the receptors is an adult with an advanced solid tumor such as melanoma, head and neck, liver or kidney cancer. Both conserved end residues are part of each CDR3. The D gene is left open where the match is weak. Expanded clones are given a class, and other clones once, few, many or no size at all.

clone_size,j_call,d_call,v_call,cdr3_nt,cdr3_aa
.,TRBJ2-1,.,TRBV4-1,TGCGCCAGCAGCCAAGATAGGGGCGGGCATTACAATGAGCAGTTCTTC,CASSQDRGGHYNEQFF
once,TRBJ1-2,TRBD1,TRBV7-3,TGTGCCAGCAGCTTGAGACAGGGGGAAGGCTACACCTTC,CASSLRQGEGYTF
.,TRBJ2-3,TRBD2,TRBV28,TGTGCCAGCCCCCCCTTAGCGGGAGGGACAGATACGCAGTATTTT,CASPPLAGGTDTQYF
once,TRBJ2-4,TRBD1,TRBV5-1,TGCGCCAGCAGCAAGACAGGGGGCGATGACATTCAGTACTTC,CASSKTGGDDIQYF
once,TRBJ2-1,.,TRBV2,TGTGCCAGCAGCCAGATGAGCGGCTCCTACAATGAGCAGTTCTTC,CASSQMSGSYNEQFF
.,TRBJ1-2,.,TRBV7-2,TGTGCCAGCAGCTTATATCAGTCGGGGGACTATGGCTACACCTTC,CASSLYQSGDYGYTF
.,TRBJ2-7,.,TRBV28,TGTGCCAGCACCCCCCGGGGCCGCGAGCAGTACTTC,CASTPRGREQYF
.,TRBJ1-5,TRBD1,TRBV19,TGTGCCACCTCAGGGGGTTATCAGCCCCAGCATTTT,CATSGGYQPQHF
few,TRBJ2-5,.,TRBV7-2,TGTGCCAGCAGCCGAGGACAGAGGGAGACCCAGTACTTC,CASSRGQRETQYF
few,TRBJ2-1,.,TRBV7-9,TGTGCCAGCAGTATTGGACTATCCTACAATGAGCAGTTCTTC,CASSIGLSYNEQFF
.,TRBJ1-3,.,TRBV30,TGTGCCTGGATACGGACAGCCGGAAACACCATATATTTT,CAWIRTAGNTIYF
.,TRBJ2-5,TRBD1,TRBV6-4,TGTGCCAGCAGTGACTCGGGGACAGGGGGCGGAGAGACCCAGTACTTC,CASSDSGTGGGETQYF
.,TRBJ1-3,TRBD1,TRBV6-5,TGTGCCAGCAGCCGGACAGGTTTCGGGAACACCATATATTTT,CASSRTGFGNTIYF
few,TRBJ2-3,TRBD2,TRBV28,TGTGCCAGCACCCCTGCCGGAGCGGGAGTAACAGATACGCAGTATTTT,CASTPAGAGVTDTQYF
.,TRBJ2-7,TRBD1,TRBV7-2,TGTGCCAGCAGCTTGGCCGGGACAGGGGCATACGAGCAGTACTTC,CASSLAGTGAYEQYF
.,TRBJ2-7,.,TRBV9,TGTGCCAGCAGCCCCACTAGCTCCATACCCTACGAGCAGTACTTC,CASSPTSSIPYEQYF
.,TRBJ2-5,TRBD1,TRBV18,TGTGCCAGCTCACCTCGACAGGGGGTCGAAGAGACCCAGTACTTC,CASSPRQGVEETQYF
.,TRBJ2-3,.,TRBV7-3,TGTGCCAGCAGCTTAGAAGGTAGCACAGATACGCAGTATTTT,CASSLEGSTDTQYF
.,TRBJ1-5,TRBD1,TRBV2,TGTGCCAGCACCCGCCTCGGGACAGGGGGACTTTATAGCAATCAGCCCCAGCATTTT,CASTRLGTGGLYSNQPQHF
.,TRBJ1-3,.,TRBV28,TGTGCCAGCCGACCGACTACCATCAGCTCTGGAAACACCATATATTTT,CASRPTTISSGNTIYF
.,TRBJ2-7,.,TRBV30,TGTGCCTGGACCCCCCGAGGACCCAACTCCTACGAGCAGTACTTC,CAWTPRGPNSYEQYF
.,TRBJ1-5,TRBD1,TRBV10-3,TGTGCCACCCAACAGGGGACAAGGGATCAGCCCCAGCATTTT,CATQQGTRDQPQHF
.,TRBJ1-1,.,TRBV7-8,TGTGCCAGCAGTCGAAACAGGGATCGAGCTTTCTTT,CASSRNRDRAFF
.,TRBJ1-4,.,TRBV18,TGTGCCAGCTCACCCGGAGGGGCTCTTAATGAAAAACTGTTTTTT,CASSPGGALNEKLFF
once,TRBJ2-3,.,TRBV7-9,TGTGCCAGCAGCCGAGACGGAGATACGCAGTATTTT,CASSRDGDTQYF
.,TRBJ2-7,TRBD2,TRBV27,TGTGCCAGCAGAACACTAGCGGGAGGGTCCAACGAGCAGTACTTC,CASRTLAGGSNEQYF
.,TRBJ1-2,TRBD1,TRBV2,TGTGCCAGCAGTGACAGGGGGCTTAACTATGGCTACACCTTC,CASSDRGLNYGYTF
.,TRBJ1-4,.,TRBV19,TGTGCCAGTAGTAGGAGAGCTGCAACTAATGAAAAACTGTTTTTT,CASSRRAATNEKLFF
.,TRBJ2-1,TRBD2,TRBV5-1,TGCGCCAGCAGACAACTAGCGGGGAGCTCCTACAATGAGCAGTTCTTC,CASRQLAGSSYNEQFF
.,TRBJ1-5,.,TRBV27,TGTGCCAGCAGTTTATTCGGGGGCCAGATGGGCAATCAGCCCCAGCATTTT,CASSLFGGQMGNQPQHF
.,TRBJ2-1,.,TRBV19,TGTGCCAGTAGCAATGGGGGCAATGAGCAGTTCTTC,CASSNGGNEQFF
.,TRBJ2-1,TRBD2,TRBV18,TGTGCCAGCTCATCAAGGGTATCTAGCGGGAACCCCGATGAGCAGTTCTTC,CASSSRVSSGNPDEQFF
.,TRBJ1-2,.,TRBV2,TGTGCCACCACGGACAGTTCGCTCTATGGCTACACCTTC,CATTDSSLYGYTF
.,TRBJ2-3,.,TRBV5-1,TGCGCCAGCAGCTTGGAACCAGGTAGCACAGATACGCAGTATTTT,CASSLEPGSTDTQYF
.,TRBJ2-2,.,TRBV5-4,TGTGCCAGCAGCTTGCATCTGACAAGCGGAAACACCGGGGAGCTGTTTTTT,CASSLHLTSGNTGELFF
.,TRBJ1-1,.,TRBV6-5,TGTGCCAGCAGTTACTCGGGGGCTGGGGGGACTGAAGCTTTCTTT,CASSYSGAGGTEAFF
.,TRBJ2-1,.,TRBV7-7,TGTGCTAGCAGCCAAAATACAGGAGACCATGAGCAGTTCTTC,CASSQNTGDHEQFF
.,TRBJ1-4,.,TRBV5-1,TGCGCCAGCAGCTTACAGGCAACTAATGAAAAACTGTTTTTT,CASSLQATNEKLFF
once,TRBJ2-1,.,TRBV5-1,TGCGCCAGCAGCTTCAATGGGGGCAGGGGCGACTTGGAGCAGTTCTTC,CASSFNGGRGDLEQFF
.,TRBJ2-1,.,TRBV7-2,TGTGCCAGCAGCTTCCGCTCGAACTACAATGAGCAGTTCTTC,CASSFRSNYNEQFF
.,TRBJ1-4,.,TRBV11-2,TGTGCCAGCAGCTTAGGGGGTGAAAAACTGTTTTTT,CASSLGGEKLFF
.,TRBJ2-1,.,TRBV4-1,TGCGCCAGCAGCTCCCGCCCAAGAGGCGATGAGCAGTTCTTC,CASSSRPRGDEQFF
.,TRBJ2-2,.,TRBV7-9,TGTGCCAGCAGCTTCACCGACCCAGCGAACACCGGGGAGCTGTTTTTT,CASSFTDPANTGELFF
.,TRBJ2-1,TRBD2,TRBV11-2,TGTGCCAGCAGTGAAAGCGGGAGTGCTTTTATCAATGAGCAGTTCTTC,CASSESGSAFINEQFF
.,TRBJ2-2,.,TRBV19,TGTGCCAGTAGTATCTCAGGGAGGACCGGGGAGCTGTTTTTT,CASSISGRTGELFF
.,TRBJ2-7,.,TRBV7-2,TGTGCCAGCGGGTCTCAAAAACATTACGAGCAGTACTTC,CASGSQKHYEQYF
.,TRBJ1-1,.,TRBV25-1,TGTGCCAGCCCTGGCGACCCACTCCAGCCCCTTTTGAACACTGAAGCTTTCTTT,CASPGDPLQPLLNTEAFF
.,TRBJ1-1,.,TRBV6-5,TGTGCCAGCAGCTCTCACTGGATGAACACTGAAGCTTTCTTT,CASSSHWMNTEAFF
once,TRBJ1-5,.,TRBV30,TGTGCCTGGAGCGCCGACCCTAGCAATCAGCCCCAGCATTTT,CAWSADPSNQPQHF
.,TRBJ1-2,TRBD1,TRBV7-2,TGTGCCAGCAGCCGGGACAGGGGGCAGGATGGCTACACCTTC,CASSRDRGQDGYTF
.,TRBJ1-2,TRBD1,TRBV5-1,TGCGCCAGCAGCTTATGGGGCACAGGGGATGATGGCTACACCTTC,CASSLWGTGDDGYTF
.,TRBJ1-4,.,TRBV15,TGTGCCACCAGCGGAAGGACGGATCCAACTAATGAAAAACTGTTTTTT,CATSGRTDPTNEKLFF
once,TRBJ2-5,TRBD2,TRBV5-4,TGTGCCAGCAGCCCGGGAGGGGGGGAGACCCAGTACTTC,CASSPGGGETQYF
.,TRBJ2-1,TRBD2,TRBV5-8,TGTGCCAGCAGCCTCCCGGGAGCGGGAGGCGCCAATGAGCAGTTCTTC,CASSLPGAGGANEQFF
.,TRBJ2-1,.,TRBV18,TGTGCCAGCTCACCGGGGCGATACAATGAGCAGTTCTTC,CASSPGRYNEQFF